This TCR beta chain is drawn from a study of shared clonotypes between healthy human individuals. V was trimmed by 5 bases and J by 3 bases, leaving 11 bases between them. This CDR3 has 15 residues. Per the germline V gene, CDR1 is SGHVS and CDR2 is FNYEAQ. A remark on this clone: Antigen unknown.

Produced via immunoSEQ multiplex PCR; TCRdb's table is partial and in-frame only. This sample has around 2.5 million clones, with roughly 93% found just once. Study observations and caveats: It was only blood that was sampled, and tissue repertoires likely differ. Donor clonotype sharing was expected to depend on sequencing depth. Naive CD4 clonotypes were shared across several donors at roughly 5%.

The chain couples TRBV7-6 to TRBJ2-6; D may be TRBD1 (6 bases). The sequence was collected from a man aged 18-30 years in good health. Some clones in this sample may be carry-over from other donors' samples. Source material: naive CD4+ T cells from PBMCs. The subset is: CD45RA+ positively selected. The CDR3 DNA reads TGTGCCAGCAGCCCCCAGGGGCTTGGGGCCAACGTCCTGACTTTC. The encoded protein is CASSPQGLGANVLTF.